The source of this TCR beta chain is a study of Graves' ophthalmopathy and Graves' hyperthyroidism. Study context: Researchers obtained peripheral blood at initial diagnosis, before any treatment had begun. General study points: Between ophthalmopathy and stable hyperthyroidism, a 13-signature model drew a separation with 87.88% sensitivity and just under 83% specificity. The model reached about 66% sensitivity and around 72% specificity for predicting ophthalmopathy progression.

Germline V CDR1 and CDR2: MNHEY, SVGAGI. There are 15 residues in the CDR3. The V segment lost 5 bases and the J segment 5 bases; nucleotides outside the gene matches: 6. The PBMCs used were ones drawn from about 9.7 ml of fresh peripheral blood. For repertoire sequencing, the TCR beta CDR3 regions were amplified from RNA transcripts. Second-round multiplex PCR came after first-round RT-PCR with HTBI primers. TCRdb called the multiplex PCR reads again in MiXCR, with one record for every CDR3 protein. The top ten clones hold about 9.1% of a sample with about 210,000 distinct CDR3 sequences, approximately 29% of them seen once. In this sample, this clonotype turned up many times. Its antigen is undetermined.

The TCR originated in a man aged 50 to 60 with Graves' ophthalmopathy. The chain links TRBV6-5 to TRBJ1-6; TRBD1 aligns across 7 bases. Sequenced material: peripheral blood. The CDR3 region is CASSRQGSDNSPLHF. CDR3 coding DNA: TGTGCCAGCAGTCGACAGGGTTCTGATAATTCACCCCTCCACTTT.